This T cell receptor beta chain was retrieved from a study of regulatory T cells in long-lasting Graves disease. Study conclusions and caveats: Exclusively peripheral blood, rather than thyroid tissue, was studied.

Libraries of TCR beta came from iRepertoire HTBI primers plus Arm-PCR of CDR3 regions. TCRdb fed the multiplex PCR reads into MiXCR, producing one record per CDR3 protein. The data contain almost 450,000 distinct CDR3 sequences, over 15% of them seen just once; the ten biggest clones take up 9.5% to 12%. Specified time point: newly diagnosed GD, antithyroid drugs for less than 3 months. PBMCs provided the RNA from which the TCR library was made. This clonotype was seen many times. Its antigen remains unknown. There are 13 residues in the CDR3. In germline, CDR1 is SQVTM, CDR2 ANQGSEA. The V gene lost 3 bases and the J gene lost 1 base, with 6 bases spanning the gap. The same data also went into a second study, on T cells in Graves' hyperthyroidism and ophthalmopathy. This second report adds: Ophthalmopathy was told apart from stable hyperthyroidism by a 13 V-J model.

The chain combines TRBV29-1 with TRBJ2-2; D call uncertain. The sample in question was peripheral blood mononuclear cells (PBMCs), obtained at new diagnosis, from a patient treated with antithyroid drugs. This receptor was taken from a woman aged 25 to 39 with Graves disease. The CDR3 loop reads CSVDYRNTGELFF. The CDR3, as DNA: TGCAGCGTTGATTACCGGAACACCGGGGAGCTGTTTTTT.